This T cell receptor beta chain was recorded in a study of cytomegalovirus exposure and HLA in healthy donors (TCRdb year 2017). Regarding the study in general: An earlier analysis of roughly 630 of the donors reported about 250 Gb of sequence data and about 100 million unique TCR beta sequences from 150 million to 200 million T cells. Typing coverage varied by locus: roughly 629-640 donors for A, B, C, DRB1 and DQB1; approximately 560 for DQA1; more than 600 for DPA1; roughly 470 for DPB1. Along with the approximately 650-subject first cohort, a separate validation cohort of over 90 different subjects was used. The genetic ancestry cluster associated with self-reported Caucasian donors included over 65% of the 398 genotyped donors. HLA typing included class I and class II loci at four-digit resolution. An early release covering just under 650 HLA-typed donors comprised about 300 gigabases of sequencing data and around 86 million unique TCR sequences. A later analysis re-analyzed previously published TCR beta repertoires from 600 to 850 donors and added high-resolution HLA genotyping to study TCR occurrence patterns. Rather than using new phenotypic data, the later analysis identified candidate immune exposures from TCR beta sequences and from how often those sequences occurred across donors. Because of strong linkage in the cohort, roughly five DR-DQ haplotypes were treated as single units for association and clustering. The study used immunosequencing to profile the T cell repertoires of 666 subjects and linked those repertoires to cytomegalovirus serostatus. The study combined high-throughput TCR immunosequencing, statistical association of individual TCRs with disease status, and machine learning to predict cytomegalovirus infection status. In an earlier analysis of a few hundred of the donors, high-throughput TCR beta sequencing was used to judge whether each TCR beta V gene segment behaved as functional or pseudogenic. Among roughly 370 genotyped donors of the cohort, an average of approximately 250,000 unique TCR beta nucleotide sequences were sequenced per donor, roughly 18% of them non-productive. Donor age, sex, ethnicity and CMV serostatus were compiled alongside the repertoire data. The study was designed to test whether signatures of past pathogen exposure could be identified by cataloging public T cell receptors. Every discovery cohort repertoire had been produced on one sequencing platform. In a later genetic analysis, genome-wide SNP genotypes for 398 of the 666 donors were used, and that subset was treated as a discovery cohort.

The library was generated by the immunoSEQ multiplex PCR assay. A mixture of 60 forward primers for TCR Vbeta segments and 13 reverse primers for TCR Jbeta segments was used in the multiplex PCR. A multiplex PCR assay on genomic DNA amplified the CDR3 region of rearranged TCR beta genes. The amplified TCR beta libraries were sequenced on the Illumina HiSeq System as 87-base-pair reads. Per the source publication's procedure: A later analysis counted approximately 74 million unique TCR beta chains across the 650 to 700 repertoires, and about 10 million of these chains were shared by at least two donors. Raw reads were error-corrected and collapsed into unique sequences by a nearest-neighbor algorithm in which closely related sequences were merged to remove PCR and sequencing errors. Alignment of CDR3 sequences to IMGT reference sequences was used to assign V, D and J gene segments. For a sequence to be retained, at least a six-nucleotide match to both a V gene segment and a J gene segment was required. A rearrangement was called productive if the CDR3 had no stop codons and remained in frame with V and J, and every other rearrangement was called non-productive. Following IMGT convention, CDR3 was defined as the stretch from the second conserved V-encoded cysteine to the conserved J-encoded phenylalanine. Sequences without an unambiguous match to a single V gene segment were excluded from the earlier analysis of about 600 of the donors. In an earlier analysis of more than 500 of the donors, a V segment was called functional when productive rearrangements were above 56.7%, and segregating when the standard deviation between donors exceeded 5%. A statistical classification framework was developed to diagnose cytomegalovirus status using the catalog of TCR beta chain sequences. V and J gene assignment, in a later analysis, came from comparing TCR nucleotide sequences with IMGT/GENE-DB human TR gene sequences. The TCRdist pipeline was used in a later analysis to assign CDR3 sequences and most-parsimonious VDJ recombination scenarios. In a later analysis, every TCR beta chain was defined by the combination of its CDR3 amino acid sequence and its V-gene family, and reads without a unique V-gene family were dropped. In a later analysis, some 600 highly shared, low-generation-probability nucleotide sequences were removed to address suspected cross-contamination and a sequencing artifact. In a later analysis, a clonal expansion index was calculated for each public chain from normalized within-repertoire ranks of inferred template counts. A later analysis computed generation probabilities with a VDJ recombination model fitted to out-of-frame rearrangements, and checked the results against IGoR. A later analysis scored TCR-TCR, TCR-HLA and TCR-CMV co-occurrence with hypergeometric tests, applying a repertoire-size bias correction to TCR pairs. In a later analysis, false discovery rates were estimated by permuting HLA or CMV assignments 20 times. In a later analysis, co-occurring TCRs were grouped with DBSCAN, and TCRdist sequence similarity was added when clustering was performed within HLA-allele-positive subsets. Repertoires with fewer than 30,000 or more than 120,000 public chains were left out of co-occurrence clustering, as were five repertoires with anomalous nucleotide sharing. TCRdb stores this immuneACCESS table with in-frame sequences only. Part of the clones is absent; in the studies checked, under half of the shortfall reflects unresolved V genes, and no reason is known for the rest. Clonal size and the V and J genes are those of that table, whereas D and trimming came from the DNA. The sample table contains approximately 130,000 clones; only one count was recorded for over 75% of them. The ten top clones hold 1.2% of the sample.

About this clone itself: Its antigen is not yet known. No base quality information exists; no much larger clone differs at one position.

The cohort comprised around 700 healthy bone marrow donors. At the time of sampling, all cohort members were nominally healthy, though unrecorded immune exposures were likely present. The donor tested CMV seronegative and was one of the 352 seronegative cohort members. Every donor gave a peripheral blood sample, and the peripheral blood mononuclear cells from that sample were used for TCR beta sequencing. The Qiagen DNeasy Blood Extraction Kit was used to extract genomic DNA from the blood cell samples. CDR1 and CDR2, per the germline V gene, are SGDLS and YYNGEE. The germline ends are 8 bases apart after V is trimmed by 2 bases and J by 3 bases. From its cysteine to its phenylalanine, the CDR3 spans 13 amino acids. This entry keeps only the CDR3 DNA: 39 bases, framed from base 1. Points the paper makes about the study in general: Because counts were too low, some 16 rarely observed V segments, including chromosome 9 orphons, were excluded from the earlier analysis of 587 of the donors. Cytomegalovirus status was reported to be diagnosed by the classifier with high specificity and sensitivity in both the original and validation cohorts. In a later genetic analysis, a missense DCLRE1C variant was associated with V-gene and J-gene trimming of TCR beta chains, and the association was replicated in an independent cohort. In vitro tests confirmed that three of the cytomegalovirus-associated TCR beta chains recognize cytomegalovirus antigens. Linkage disequilibrium might explain the correlated functional status among segregating V segments, but an unknown experimental factor could not be excluded. A group of highly shared sequence variants was considered likely to be a technical artifact of the sequencing pipeline. Compared with the roughly 700-donor mean, donors in an Asian-associated ancestry cluster had fewer N-insertions in productive TCRs, according to a later genetic analysis. While some public TCRs were present in many individuals, most TCR sequences turned up only very rarely across donors. For the cohort, immune exposure information was limited to CMV serostatus. In a later analysis, several top co-occurrence clusters were reported to appear linked to parvovirus B19, influenza, CMV and Epstein-Barr virus. According to a later analysis, most CMV-associated TCR beta chains appeared to be HLA-restricted, and the HLA associations seemed to be driven largely by CMV exposure. A further reported finding was that TCR beta sequences accurately predicted the HLA-A and HLA-B alleles for most subjects in the first cohort. In this cohort, only TCR beta chains were sequenced, and detectable features were limited by the absence of alpha or paired-chain data. Because the 87-base-pair reads could not distinguish some IMGT-functional V segments, including TRBV6-2 and TRBV6-3, those segments were excluded. Specific HLA alleles were associated with 15,000 to 20,000 TCR beta sequences at a false discovery rate of 0.05 in a later analysis. Assigning TCR associations to individual alleles was difficult when HLA alleles, especially DR and DQ, strongly co-occurred. HLA typing was unavailable for some donors at each locus, so association tests used only the typed subset. The study listed 164 TCR beta chains as associated with cytomegalovirus. According to a later analysis, TCR association rates differed among HLA loci, with DRB1 alleles showing the most associated TCRs and HLA-C alleles showing the fewest. In an earlier analysis of about 600 of the donors, most TCR beta V segments appeared in productive rearrangements about 90% or about 30% of the time, broadly matching IMGT annotations. According to the authors, the approach could potentially be generalized to other disease states and immunological phenotypes. Roughly uniform sequencing depth across donors was assumed in presence/absence analyses, although this assumption may not hold. In a later analysis, HLA-associated TCR beta chains showed more clonal expansion and lower generation probabilities than non-associated chains that were equally common.

Sequencing used PBMCs. The chain is made from TRBV9 and TRBJ1-1, with the identity of the D gene unclear. This receptor was obtained from a man between 45 and 60 years old in good health and CMV-seronegative. The CDR3 region: CASSVNMDTEAFF. DNA sequence: TGTGCCAGCAGCGTGAACATGGACACTGAAGCTTTCTTT.